Sequencing of this T cell receptor beta chain was carried out in a study of cytomegalovirus exposure and HLA in healthy donors (dated by TCRdb to the late 2010s). Regarding the complete study: According to an earlier analysis of 550 to 700 of the donors, about 179 million T cells yielded some 110 million unique TCR beta sequences and 250 to 350 Gb of sequence data. Approximately 300 gigabases of sequencing data and around 80 million unique TCR sequences made up an early release that covered approximately 650 HLA-typed donors. Of the roughly 410 genotyped donors, 81% were placed in the genetic ancestry cluster associated with self-reported Caucasian donors. The study aimed to test whether cataloging public T cell receptors could reveal signatures of past pathogen exposure. Using immunosequencing, the study profiled T cell repertoires from about 610 subjects and related those repertoires to cytomegalovirus serostatus. In addition to the first cohort of 666 subjects, a separate validation cohort of under 150 different subjects was used. High-throughput TCR immunosequencing, statistical association of individual TCRs with disease status, and machine learning were combined to predict cytomegalovirus infection status. A later analysis re-examined previously published TCR beta repertoires from more than 550 donors and added high-resolution HLA genotyping to investigate patterns of TCR occurrence. Rather than drawing on any new phenotypic data, the later analysis identified candidate immune exposures from TCR beta sequences and the way those sequences occurred across donors. An earlier analysis of around 580 of the donors used high-throughput TCR beta sequencing to judge whether each TCR beta V gene segment behaved as functional or pseudogenic. Donor age, sex, ethnicity and CMV serostatus were compiled together with the repertoire data. Genome-wide SNP genotypes for about 65% of the 666 donors were used in a later genetic analysis, which treated that subset as a discovery cohort. All discovery cohort repertoires had been generated using a single sequencing platform. Class I and class II HLA loci were covered by the typing at four-digit resolution. The number of donors typed differed by locus, with about 620-630 for A, B, C, DRB1 and DQB1, roughly 520 for DQA1, approximately 570 for DPA1, and some 440 for DPB1. Roughly 5 DR-DQ haplotypes were handled as single units for association and clustering because linkage in the cohort was strong. Among approximately 370 genotyped donors of the cohort, an average of around 250,000 unique TCR beta nucleotide sequences was sequenced per donor, of which about 19% were non-productive.

The germline V gene (reference sequence) provides CDR1 MNHEY and CDR2 SMNVEV. The CDR3 goes from the cysteine to the phenylalanine over 15 residues. Only the CDR3 DNA is retained, 45 bases long and in frame from the first base. V is shortened by 5 bases, J by 0 bases, and the region joining them spans 12 bases. The cohort comprised several hundred healthy bone marrow donors. Cohort members were all nominally healthy when sampled, although unrecorded immune exposures were likely present. The donor tested CMV seropositive and was one of the 289 seropositive cohort members. A peripheral blood sample was collected from each donor, and TCR beta sequencing was performed on peripheral blood mononuclear cells. The Qiagen DNeasy Blood Extraction Kit was used to extract genomic DNA from the blood cell samples. About this clone: Its antigen is still unknown. Per-base qualities were not stored, and no clone one base away is much larger.

The library was built by means of the immunoSEQ multiplex PCR assay. The multiplex PCR relied on a mix of 60 forward primers for TCR Vbeta segments and 13 reverse primers for TCR Jbeta segments. Amplification of the CDR3 region of rearranged TCR beta genes was performed with a multiplex PCR assay on genomic DNA. The amplified TCR beta libraries were sequenced on the Illumina HiSeq System as 87-base-pair reads. As for the authors' bioinformatics: A later analysis counted tens of millions of unique TCR beta chains across the 550 to 750 repertoires, and some 11 million of these chains were shared by at least two donors. Raw reads were error-corrected and collapsed into unique sequences with a nearest-neighbor algorithm that merged closely related sequences to remove PCR and sequencing errors. To assign V, D and J gene segments, CDR3 sequences were aligned to IMGT reference sequences. Each retained sequence needed at least a six-nucleotide match to both a V gene segment and a J gene segment. Rearrangements were called productive when the CDR3 lacked stop codons and stayed in frame with V and J; all others were non-productive. CDR3 was defined by IMGT convention, running from the second conserved V-encoded cysteine to the conserved J-encoded phenylalanine. In an earlier analysis of some 550 of the donors, sequences lacking an unambiguous match to a single V gene segment were excluded. An earlier analysis of 450 to 650 of the donors called V segments functional above 56.7% productive rearrangements and segregating when the between-donor standard deviation exceeded 5%. A statistical classification framework was developed to diagnose cytomegalovirus status using the catalog of TCR beta chain sequences. A later analysis assigned V and J genes by comparing TCR nucleotide sequences with IMGT/GENE-DB human TR gene sequences. In a later analysis, CDR3 sequences and most-parsimonious VDJ recombination scenarios were assigned using the TCRdist pipeline. In a later analysis, each TCR beta chain was defined by its CDR3 amino acid sequence together with its V-gene family, and reads without a unique V-gene family were excluded. A later analysis removed nearly 600 highly shared, low-generation-probability nucleotide sequences to deal with suspected cross-contamination and a sequencing artifact. In a later analysis, a clonal expansion index for each public chain was calculated from normalized within-repertoire ranks of inferred template counts. In a later analysis, generation probabilities were computed with a VDJ recombination model fitted to out-of-frame rearrangements, and the resulting probabilities were checked against IGoR. In a later analysis, TCR-TCR, TCR-HLA and TCR-CMV co-occurrence was scored with hypergeometric tests, and a repertoire-size bias correction was applied to TCR pairs. A later analysis estimated false discovery rates by permuting HLA or CMV assignments 20 times. In a later analysis, co-occurring TCRs were grouped using DBSCAN, with TCRdist sequence similarity added in when clustering inside HLA-allele-positive subsets. Repertoires with fewer than 30,000 or more than 120,000 public chains were left out of co-occurrence clustering, as were four to six repertoires with anomalous nucleotide sharing. This immuneACCESS table, as held by TCRdb, lists in-frame sequences with V and J called but not all clones. Of the missing ones, under half trace to an unresolved V gene in checked studies; the others have no known cause. For V, J and clone size, that table is used; D and trimming come from the DNA. A total of 120,000 or so clones appear in this sample, approximately 80% of them only once. The top ten clones comprise 8.9% of the sample.

Findings and caveats that apply to the study as a whole: A further reported finding was that TCR beta sequences accurately predicted the HLA-A and HLA-B alleles for most subjects in the first cohort. Because counts were too low, some 17 rarely observed V segments, including chromosome 9 orphons, were left out of the earlier analysis of a few hundred of the donors. The only immune exposure information available for the cohort was CMV serostatus. Only TCR beta chains were sequenced in this cohort, and the absence of alpha or paired-chain data limited detectable features. Because HLA typing was unavailable for some donors at each locus, only the typed subset was used in association tests. Most CMV-associated TCR beta chains appeared to be HLA-restricted in a later analysis, and the HLA associations seemed to be driven largely by CMV exposure. A total of 150 or so TCR beta chains were listed by the study as associated with cytomegalovirus. According to a later genetic analysis, donors in an Asian-associated ancestry cluster had fewer N-insertions in productive TCRs than the approximately 630-donor mean. Linkage disequilibrium might explain the correlated functional status among segregating V segments, but an unknown experimental factor could not be ruled out. In a later analysis, several top co-occurrence clusters were reported to appear linked to parvovirus B19, influenza, CMV and Epstein-Barr virus. The classifier was reported to diagnose cytomegalovirus status with high specificity and sensitivity in both the original and validation cohorts. The presence/absence analyses assumed that sequencing depth was roughly uniform across donors, and that assumption may not be true. The authors suggested that the approach could potentially be extended to other disease states and immunological phenotypes. Across donors, most TCR sequences were observed very rarely, whereas some public TCRs were present in many individuals. When HLA alleles, especially DR and DQ, strongly co-occurred, attributing TCR associations to individual alleles was difficult. At a false discovery rate of 0.05, a later analysis linked 16,951 TCR beta sequences to specific HLA alleles. A few of the identified cytomegalovirus-associated TCR beta chains were confirmed in vitro to be specific for cytomegalovirus antigens. In a later analysis, HLA-associated TCR beta chains were found to be more clonally expanded and to have lower generation probabilities than equally common non-associated chains. Broadly in line with IMGT annotations, most TCR beta V segments showed up in productive rearrangements about 90% or about 30% of the time in an earlier analysis of 450 to 600 of the donors. The 87-base-pair reads could not distinguish some IMGT-functional V segments, including TRBV6-2 and TRBV6-3, so those segments were excluded. A cluster of highly shared sequence variants was judged likely to represent a technical artifact of the sequencing pipeline. According to a later analysis, TCR association rates differed among HLA loci, with DRB1 alleles showing the most associated TCRs and HLA-C alleles showing the fewest. An association between a missense DCLRE1C variant and V-gene and J-gene trimming of TCR beta chains was found in a later genetic analysis and replicated in an independent cohort.

What was sequenced was PBMCs. The TCR sequence derives from a man under 40 in good health and CMV-seropositive. The receptor chain draws on TRBV27 and TRBJ2-3; TRBD1 is perhaps the D gene, given 5 matching bases. The nucleotide sequence is TGTGCCAGCAGTCCCGCAGGGCTTAGCACAGATACGCAGTATTTT. It is translated as CASSPAGLSTDTQYF.